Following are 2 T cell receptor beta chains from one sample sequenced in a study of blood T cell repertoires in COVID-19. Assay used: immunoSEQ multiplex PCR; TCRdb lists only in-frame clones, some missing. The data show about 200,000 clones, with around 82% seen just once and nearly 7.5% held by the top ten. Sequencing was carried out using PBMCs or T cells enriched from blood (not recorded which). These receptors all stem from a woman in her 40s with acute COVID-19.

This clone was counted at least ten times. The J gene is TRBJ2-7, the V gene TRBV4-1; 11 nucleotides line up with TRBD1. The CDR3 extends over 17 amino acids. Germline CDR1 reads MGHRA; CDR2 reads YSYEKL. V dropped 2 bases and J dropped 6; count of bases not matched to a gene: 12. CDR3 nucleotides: TGCGCCAGCAGCCAAAGATTCGGGACAGGGGGGGGACTCGAGCAGTACTTC. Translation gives CASSQRFGTGGGLEQYF.

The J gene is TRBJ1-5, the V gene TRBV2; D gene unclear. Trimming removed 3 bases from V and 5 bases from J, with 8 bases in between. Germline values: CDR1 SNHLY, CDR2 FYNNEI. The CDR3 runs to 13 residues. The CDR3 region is CASSEARDQPQHF. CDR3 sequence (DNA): TGTGCCAGCAGTGAGGCACGGGATCAGCCCCAGCATTTT. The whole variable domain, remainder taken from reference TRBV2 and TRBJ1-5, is EPEVTQTPSHQVTQMGQEVILRCVPISNHLYFYWYRQILGQKVEFLVSFYNNEISEKSEIFDDQFSVERPDGSNFTLKIRSTKLEDSAMYFCASSEARDQPQHFGDGTRLSIL.